This is a list of T cell receptor beta chains from one sample in a study of T cells after yellow fever vaccination. TCRdb used MiXCR to reprocess the 5' RACE reads, holding one entry per CDR3 protein. This table has some 300,000 distinct CDR3 sequences, around 10% appearing once. This sample comprised CD4+ T cells sorted from PBMCs, obtained 5 days after the yellow fever booster vaccination. These receptor sequences come from a man younger than 35 who received the YFV17D yellow fever vaccine. The conserved cysteine and the conserved F or W are not part of the CDR3 here. The D gene is left open where the match is weak.

V gene: TRBV2; J gene: TRBJ1-5; D gene: NA; CDR3 protein: ASRPGGSNQPQH
V gene: TRBV7-2; J gene: TRBJ1-1; D gene: NA; CDR3 protein: ASSLAGGLDSEAF
V gene: TRBV7-3; J gene: TRBJ2-2; D gene: NA; CDR3 protein: ASSLIGVRVESDTGELF
V gene: TRBV6-5; J gene: TRBJ1-5; D gene: NA; CDR3 protein: ASRPGGYSNQPQH
V gene: TRBV14; J gene: TRBJ1-1; D gene: NA; CDR3 protein: ASSQYPRGPEAF
V gene: TRBV19; J gene: TRBJ2-1; D gene: TRBD1; CDR3 protein: ASKGAAGASFGEQF
V gene: TRBV7-2; J gene: TRBJ2-3; D gene: TRBD2; CDR3 protein: ASSTGTSASTDTQY
V gene: TRBV5-1; J gene: TRBJ2-2; D gene: NA; CDR3 protein: ASSKGDTGELF
V gene: TRBV5-4; J gene: TRBJ2-1; D gene: TRBD2; CDR3 protein: ASSPLSSGQEF
V gene: TRBV7-3; J gene: TRBJ2-2; D gene: NA; CDR3 protein: ASSLIGGDRTGELF
V gene: TRBV15; J gene: TRBJ2-1; D gene: NA; CDR3 protein: ATSRDQGEFSSYNEQF
V gene: TRBV7-2; J gene: TRBJ2-1; D gene: TRBD2; CDR3 protein: ASSLLAGAIEQF
V gene: TRBV5-1; J gene: TRBJ2-5; D gene: NA; CDR3 protein: ASSGQGGGQETQY
V gene: TRBV24-1; J gene: TRBJ1-2; D gene: NA; CDR3 protein: ATSGPTANYGYT
V gene: TRBV6-2/TRBV6-3; J gene: TRBJ2-1; D gene: NA; CDR3 protein: ASMRFRGASNEQF
V gene: TRBV27; J gene: TRBJ2-2; D gene: TRBD1; CDR3 protein: ASRPGQGRGELF
V gene: TRBV11-2; J gene: TRBJ1-4; D gene: NA; CDR3 protein: ASSLGNRAGGDEKLF
V gene: TRBV4-2; J gene: TRBJ2-1; D gene: NA; CDR3 protein: ASSETTNEQF